These 25 T cell receptor beta chains were sequenced from one sample in a study of blood T cell repertoires in COVID-19. Sequenced by immunoSEQ multiplex PCR; TCRdb stores in-frame clones only, minus some. The sample lists some 180,000 clones, about 90% occurring once. The material sequenced was peripheral blood. Receptors originate from a man aged 65-85 years with active or convalescent COVID-19.

The V call is TRBV5-8, the J call TRBJ2-5; tentatively, D is TRBD1 (6 bases). Germline V gene data show CDR1 as SGHTS and CDR2 as YDEGEE. The CDR3 loop spans 15 amino acids. V was clipped by 3 bases and J by 2 bases, with 14 bases between them. DNA of the CDR3: TGTGCCAGCAGCTGGGGGCGAGACAGACAAGAGACCCAGTACTTC. It codes for CASSWGRDRQETQYF.

V usage is TRBV5-4 and J usage is TRBJ1-1; D remains unclear. The CDR3 has 15 amino acids. V gave up 0 bases and J gave up 4 bases, with 13 bases separating them. The germline CDR1 and CDR2 sequences are SGHNT and YYREEE (reference sequence). The DNA of the CDR3 is TGTGCCAGCAGCTTGGGTGCGGGGTTGGGCACTGAAGCTTTCTTT. Translated, it gives CASSLGAGLGTEAFF. Complete variable domain (other parts from reference TRBV5-4 and TRBJ1-1): ETGVTQSPTHLIKTRGQQVTLRCSSQSGHNTVSWYQQALGQGPQFIFQYYREEENGRGNFPPRFSGLQFPNYSSELNVNALELDDSALYLCASSLGAGLGTEAFFGQGTRLTVV.

The V gene is TRBV9, the J gene TRBJ1-2; D gene uncertain. Germline assignment: CDR1 SGDLS and CDR2 YYNGEE. V shed 4 bases and J shed 3 bases, with 10 bases lying between them. The CDR3 is made up of 13 amino acids. The CDR3 here is CASSPRLDYGYTF. The CDR3 nucleotides read TGTGCCAGCAGCCCGAGACTGGACTATGGCTACACCTTC.

This clone was observed once. The rearrangement links TRBV9 to TRBJ2-1; maybe TRBD1 (5 bases). Germline V gives CDR1 SGDLS, CDR2 YYNGEE. The CDR3 loop spans 16 amino acids. The ends were cut back, 3 bases at V and 3 bases at J, with 16 bases in the middle. The CDR3 region is CASSASPREDYNEQFF. Here the CDR3 DNA reads TGTGCCAGCAGCGCATCACCCAGGGAAGACTACAATGAGCAGTTCTTC.

The chain couples TRBV7-8 to TRBJ1-2; D may be TRBD1 (6 bases). The CDR3 runs 14 residues. V lost 2 bases and J 4 bases, leaving 11 bases between the germline ends. CDR1 and CDR2 from the germline V gene are SGHVS and FQNEAQ. The CDR3 reads CASSLRQGSYGYTF. In DNA, the CDR3 is TGTGCCAGCAGCTTAAGGCAGGGGAGCTATGGCTACACCTTC.

CDR3 sequence reads: CAISGEGGANYGYTF. DNA for the CDR3: TGTGCCATCAGTGGGGAGGGCGGTGCTAACTATGGCTACACCTTC. The V gene is TRBV10-3, the J gene TRBJ1-2, with no clear D. CDR3 length: 15 amino acids. Between the trimmed V and J ends, which lost 4 bases and 0 bases, there was a span of 12 bases. CDR1 ENHRY and CDR2 SYGVKD come from the germline V gene.

The V call is TRBV5-1, the J call TRBJ2-7; 8 nucleotides align to TRBD2. Trimming removed 3 bases from V and 3 bases from J; junction bases left unmatched: 8. Germline CDR1 and CDR2: SGHRS and YFSETQ. The CDR3 length is 15 residues. The DNA of the CDR3 is TGCGCCAGCAGCTCCCCGGGCCGGGAGGGCTACGAGCAGTACTTC. It translates to CASSSPGREGYEQYF.

V is TRBV18 and J is TRBJ2-2; D is uncertain. The V end lost 4 bases, the J end lost 0 bases, and 18 bases lay between the germline ends. This CDR3 comprises 18 residues. Germline V gene sequence: CDR1 KGHSH, CDR2 LQKENI. As DNA, the CDR3 is TGTGCCAGCTCACTGCTTACGCGGTCCAGCGCGAACACCGGGGAGCTGTTTTTT. Translating it yields CASSLLTRSSANTGELFF.

The V and J genes are TRBV19 and TRBJ2-1; maybe TRBD2 (5 bases). V gave up 6 bases and J gave up 3 bases, with 12 bases separating them. The CDR3 has 14 amino acids. CDR1 and CDR2 from the germline V gene are LNHDA and SQIVND (reference sequence). CDR3 sequence (DNA): TGTGCCAGTAGCCTTGCGGGTAGCTACAATGAGCAGTTCTTC. Translation gives CASSLAGSYNEQFF. Drawing the rest from reference TRBV19 and TRBJ2-1, the complete variable domain is DGGITQSPKYLFRKEGQNVTLSCEQNLNHDAMYWYRQDPGQGLRLIYYSQIVNDFQKGDIAEGYSVSREKKESFPLTVTSAQKNPTAFYLCASSLAGSYNEQFFGPGTRLTVL.

The gene calls are TRBV4-1 and TRBJ1-5, with 8 nucleotides matching TRBD1. Germline V gene lookup returns CDR1 MGHRA and CDR2 YSYEKL. V shed 0 bases and J 7 bases; nucleotides not matched to a gene: 5. CDR3 size: 15 residues. The CDR3 nucleotides are TGCGCCAGCAGCCAAGATGGACAGGGCAGCCAGCCCCAGCATTTT. Amino acids: CASSQDGQGSQPQHF.

V gene TRBV19 combines with J gene TRBJ2-1, with D perhaps TRBD2 (5 bases). Germline CDR1 is LNHDA and CDR2 is SQIVND (reference sequence). The CDR3 covers 17 residues. V lost 3 bases to trimming and J lost 10 bases, with 25 bases between them. The chain's CDR3 is CASSIAASPSPQREQFF. CDR3 in DNA: TGTGCCAGTAGTATTGCAGCTAGCCCTTCACCGCAGCGGGAGCAGTTCTTC.

The chain is built from TRBV20-1 and TRBJ2-2; 11 bases fit TRBD2. Germline-derived CDR1 and CDR2 are DFQATT and SNEGSKA (reference sequence). Trimming at V came to 3 bases and at J to 4 bases, leaving 10 bases not matched to a gene. The length of the CDR3 is 17 residues. The CDR3: CSASRPLAGGTTGELFF. DNA of the CDR3: TGCAGTGCTAGTAGGCCCCTAGCGGGGGGCACCACCGGGGAGCTGTTTTTT.

This chain joins TRBV5-5 and TRBJ2-7; possibly TRBD2 for D (5 bases). Trimming pared 3 bases from V and 4 bases from J, leaving 14 bases between. The CDR3 is 14 residues long. Germline CDR1 and CDR2: SGHKS and YYEKEE (reference sequence). CDR3 in DNA: TGTGCCAGCAGCTCTCTGGTCGAGGGATACGAGCAGTACTTC. Its translation is CASSSLVEGYEQYF.

In DNA form, the CDR3 reads TGTGCTAGTGGTTTGGTAGTAGTCAACGAGCAGTTCTTC. Translation gives CASGLVVVNEQFF. The V call is TRBV12-5, the J call TRBJ2-1; D uncertain. Trimming removed 0 bases from V and 10 bases from J, with 10 bases in between. The CDR3 totals 13 residues. Germline loops: CDR1 LGHNT, CDR2 FRNRAP.

The gene calls are TRBV2 and TRBJ2-3; TRBD1 aligns across 8 bases. The V segment lost 5 bases and the J segment 3 bases; nucleotides outside the gene matches: 7. CDR1 is SNHLY, CDR2 FYNNEI, per germline. The CDR3 covers 15 residues. The CDR3 here is CASSRAQGATDTQYF. For the CDR3, the DNA is TGTGCCAGCAGTCGGGCGCAGGGGGCAACAGATACGCAGTATTTT.

By its share, this clone is medium-sized. The chain has TRBV27 and TRBJ2-7; TRBD1 matches 7 bases. V gave up 5 bases and J gave up 3 bases; unmatched junction bases: 7. The CDR3 extends over 14 amino acids. CDR1 and CDR2 (germline): MNHEY, SMNVEV (reference sequence). CDR3 sequence: CASSDRDSYYEQYF. CDR3 nucleotides: TGTGCCAGCAGTGACCGGGACAGCTACTACGAGCAGTACTTC.

This clone was observed a single time. The chain carries TRBV6-6 and TRBJ2-7; tentatively, D is TRBD1 (8 bases). Germline V gives CDR1 MNHNY, CDR2 SVGAGI (reference sequence). The CDR3 contains 15 residues. V lost 6 bases and J lost 2, with 17 bases in between. The CDR3 nucleotides are TGTGCCAGCAGAATCTCGGGGGGACAGGCCTACGAGCAGTACTTC. This sequence encodes CASRISGGQAYEQYF.

This chain links TRBV5-1 with TRBJ2-5; TRBD1 aligns across 11 bases. Germline lookup yields CDR1 SGHRS and CDR2 YFSETQ. The CDR3 covers 15 residues. V shed 4 bases and J 5 bases; nucleotides not matched to a gene: 7. CDR3 region: CASSAGTGGEETQYF. The CDR3 DNA follows: TGCGCCAGCAGCGCCGGGACAGGGGGTGAGGAGACCCAGTACTTC.

This chain connects TRBV7-8 to TRBJ1-2, with 10 bases lining up with TRBD1. The J segment lost 3 bases and the V segment lost 5 bases, leaving 6 bases of the junction unmatched. Looked up from germline, CDR1 is SGHVS and CDR2 is FQNEAQ. CDR3 size: 15 residues. The CDR3 region has the DNA TGTGCCAGCAGCGTCCGGGACAGGGGAGACTATGGCTACACCTTC. Its protein product is CASSVRDRGDYGYTF.

This rearrangement joins TRBV6-1 to TRBJ2-1, with TRBD2 matching 8 bases. This CDR3 is built from 17 residues. Trimming removed 4 bases from V and 0 bases from J; junction bases left unmatched: 8. The V gene's germline CDR1 is MNHNS and CDR2 SASEGT. CDR3 bases: TGTGCCAGCAGTGCAAGGCGGGGGGACGACTCCTACAATGAGCAGTTCTTC. Its protein is CASSARRGDDSYNEQFF.

The chain employs TRBV2 and TRBJ1-6; D is uncertain. V lost 5 bases to trimming and J lost 4 bases, with 12 bases between them. Germline V gene lookup returns CDR1 SNHLY and CDR2 FYNNEI. The CDR3 sequence is 15 residues long. CDR3 amino acids: CASSFVNTYNSPLHF. The CDR3 DNA is TGTGCCAGCAGTTTTGTGAACACATATAATTCACCCCTCCACTTT. The variable domain in full, with the rest retrieved from reference TRBV2 and TRBJ1-6, is EPEVTQTPSHQVTQMGQEVILRCVPISNHLYFYWYRQILGQKVEFLVSFYNNEISEKSEIFDDQFSVERPDGSNFTLKIRSTKLEDSAMYFCASSFVNTYNSPLHFGNGTRLTVT.

The CDR3 here is CASSITSGGRIQETQYF. DNA for the CDR3: TGTGCCAGTAGTATAACTAGCGGGGGGCGCATACAAGAGACCCAGTACTTC. V is TRBV19 and J is TRBJ2-5; 12 positions agree with TRBD2. This CDR3 has 17 residues. V lost 2 bases and J lost 2; bases outside the gene matches: 6. Per germline, CDR1 LNHDA and CDR2 SQIVND (reference sequence).

The chain carries TRBV2 and TRBJ1-6, with 8 bases matching TRBD1. V lost 4 bases, J lost 0 bases, and 8 bases stayed unmatched. Germline V lookup: CDR1 SNHLY, CDR2 FYNNEI. The CDR3 runs to 18 residues. The CDR3 region has the DNA TGTGCCAGCAGTGGCAGGGGGCTCACTAGCTCCTATAATTCACCCCTCCACTTT. Its translation: CASSGRGLTSSYNSPLHF.

The CDR3 sequence: CASRRQGFPNNEQFF. For the CDR3, the DNA is TGTGCCAGCAGAAGACAGGGGTTCCCCAACAATGAGCAGTTCTTC. The chain is built from TRBV7-8 and TRBJ2-1, with TRBD1 matching over 8 bases. The CDR3 is 15 amino acids. J was trimmed by 5 bases and V by 6 bases; bases with no gene match: 9. CDR1 and CDR2 from the germline V gene are SGHVS and FQNEAQ. The whole variable domain, filled in from reference TRBV7-8 and TRBJ2-1, reads GAGVSQSPRYKVAKRGQDVALRCDPISGHVSLFWYQQALGQGPEFLTYFQNEAQLDKSGLPSDRFFAERPEGSVSTLKIQRTQQEDSAVYLCASRRQGFPNNEQFFGPGTRLTVL.

This chain links TRBV12-3 or TRBV12-4 with TRBJ1-1; the D gene is possibly TRBD1 (6 bases). V lost 3 bases and J lost 7, with 9 bases in between. This CDR3 comprises 12 residues. The CDR3 DNA is TGTGCCAGCAGTTTCGGACAGCTTGAAGCTTTCTTT. Translation gives CASSFGQLEAFF.